The 13 T cell receptor beta chains below were found in one sample sequenced in a study of CD8 T cells in ankylosing spondylitis. TCRdb itself ran the 5' RACE reads through MiXCR, one entry per CDR3 protein. The sample includes about 89,000 distinct CDR3 sequences, 27% of them seen just once. Sequenced input: blood, either unsorted or a sorted T cell fraction (not recorded which). The receptor set was obtained from a male donor with ankylosing spondylitis or in good health (not recorded which).

The chain carries TRBV5-1 and TRBJ2-2, with D hard to call. V was trimmed by 1 base and J by 9 bases, leaving 10 bases between them. The CDR3 covers 13 residues. CDR1 and CDR2 (germline): SGHRS, YFSETQ. The CDR3 DNA sequence: TGCGCCAGCAGCTTGACGCCCGGAAGGGAGCTGTTTTTT. Its translation: CASSLTPGRELFF. Full variable domain (rest looked up from reference TRBV5-1 and TRBJ2-2): KAGVTQTPRYLIKTRGQQVTLSCSPISGHRSVSWYQQTPGQGLQFLFEYFSETQRNKGNFPGRFSGRQFSNSRSEMNVSTLELGDSALYLCASSLTPGRELFFGEGSRLTVL.

This clonotype was seen ten or more times. The rearrangement uses TRBV7-3 and TRBJ2-2, with D unresolved. The germline V gene encodes CDR1 SGHTA and CDR2 FQGTGA. The CDR3 totals 13 residues. Between the trimmed V and J ends, which lost 0 bases and 1 base, there was a span of 0 bases. CDR3 in DNA: TGTGCCAGCAGCTTAACGAACACCGGGGAGCTGTTTTTT. This translates into CASSLTNTGELFF.

The chain is built from TRBV9 and TRBJ2-1; possible D gene TRBD1, 5 bases. Trimming removed 0 bases at V and 4 bases at J, with 8 bases between. The CDR3 loop spans 14 amino acids. The V gene's germline CDR1 is SGDLS and CDR2 YYNGEE. This CDR3 reads CASSVGGAYNEQFF. The CDR3 region has the DNA TGTGCCAGCAGCGTAGGGGGCGCTTACAATGAGCAGTTCTTC. The variable domain in full, completed from reference TRBV9 and TRBJ2-1, reads DSGVTQTPKHLITATGQRVTLRCSPRSGDLSVYWYQQSLDQGLQFLIQYYNGEERAKGNILERFSAQQFPDLHSELNLSSLELGDSALYFCASSVGGAYNEQFFGPGTRLTVL.

This clonotype has just one count. CDR3 region: CASSFAGTGGEQFF. CDR3 bases: TGTGCCAGCAGCTTCGCCGGGACAGGCGGTGAGCAGTTCTTC. The chain employs TRBV7-2 and TRBJ2-1; 8 nucleotides align to TRBD1. Germline CDR1 and CDR2: SGHTA and FQGNSA. V dropped 3 bases and J dropped 9; count of bases not matched to a gene: 7. CDR3 size: 14 residues.

This chain connects TRBV7-3 to TRBJ1-1; possibly TRBD1 for D (5 bases). CDR3 length: 13 amino acids. Looked up from germline, CDR1 is SGHTA and CDR2 is FQGTGA. Trimming shortened V by 5 bases and J by 9 bases, and 16 bases separated the two germline ends. The CDR3 loop reads CASSPDSGFQAFF. The CDR3 nucleotides are TGTGCCAGCAGCCCAGATTCAGGGTTTCAAGCTTTCTTT.

This rearrangement joins TRBV5-1 to TRBJ1-3; no clear D. Germline V gives CDR1 SGHRS, CDR2 YFSETQ. The CDR3 is 15 residues long. V was shortened by 0 bases and J by 1 base, with 8 bases between the two germline ends. The CDR3, as DNA: TGCGCCAGCAGCTTGGAATTCAGGTCTGGAAACACCATATATTTT. Residues: CASSLEFRSGNTIYF. Using reference TRBV5-1 and TRBJ1-3 for the parts outside the CDR3, the full variable domain is KAGVTQTPRYLIKTRGQQVTLSCSPISGHRSVSWYQQTPGQGLQFLFEYFSETQRNKGNFPGRFSGRQFSNSRSEMNVSTLELGDSALYLCASSLEFRSGNTIYFGEGSWLTVV.

In its sample, this clonotype was seen a few times. This chain uses TRBV6-1 with TRBJ1-2; 7 nucleotides match TRBD1. Germline CDR1 and CDR2: MNHNS and SASEGT. V was pared by 6 bases and J by 3 bases, with 7 bases of the junction left unmatched. The CDR3 has 14 residues. The CDR3 DNA sequence: TGTGCCAGCAGACGAGACAGGGAATACTATGGCTACACCTTC. Translation gives CASRRDREYYGYTF.

Only a few counts were recorded for this clonotype. J is TRBJ2-7 and V is TRBV3-1; possibly TRBD1 or TRBD2 for D (5 bases each). The CDR3 sequence is 14 residues long. The germline gives CDR1 LGHDT, CDR2 YNNKEL (reference sequence). Deletions cut 4 bases from V and 3 bases from J, with 13 bases between. The CDR3 loop is CASSRQGPNYEQYF. CDR3 coding DNA: TGTGCCAGCAGCCGCCAGGGACCAAACTACGAGCAGTACTTC.

This clonotype occurred a few times. The J gene is TRBJ2-1, the V gene TRBV7-3; D possibly corresponds to TRBD1 (6 bases). The CDR3 totals 13 residues. CDR1 and CDR2 from the germline V gene are SGHTA and FQGTGA. The V end lost 3 bases, the J end lost 12 bases, and 15 bases lay between the germline ends. CDR3 nucleotide sequence: TGTGCCAGCAGCTTTGGTCAGGGGCGCCGGCAGTTCTTC. This codes for CASSFGQGRRQFF.

In DNA form, the CDR3 reads TGTGCCAGCAGCTTAACGCGCGGGACTAGCGGGAGCCGTGGCACAGATACGCAGTATTTT. Amino acids: CASSLTRGTSGSRGTDTQYF. This chain uses TRBV7-3 with TRBJ2-3; 14 bases line up with TRBD2. The CDR3 extends over 20 amino acids. The V gene end was trimmed by 0 bases and the J gene end by 1 base; junction bases not matched to a gene: 9. CDR1 and CDR2 from the germline V gene are SGHTA and FQGTGA.

This clonotype was counted a few times. This chain connects TRBV12-3 or TRBV12-4 to TRBJ1-3; 7 positions agree with TRBD1. Trimming took 6 bases from V and 0 from J; bases not matched to a gene: 5. The CDR3 covers 15 residues. CDR3 bases: TGTGCCAGCAGCCTCCAGGGGGGCTCTGGAAACACCATATATTTT. It translates to CASSLQGGSGNTIYF.

The rearrangement links TRBV3-1 to TRBJ2-1, with 13 positions matching TRBD2. V shed 4 bases and J 3 bases; nucleotides not matched to a gene: 15. Germline lookup yields CDR1 LGHDT and CDR2 YNNKEL (reference sequence). The CDR3 is 20 amino acids. The CDR3 region has the DNA TGTGCCAGCAGCCGGCGTGAGACTAGCGGGAGGTCCCAACTCTACAATGAGCAGTTCTTC. Amino acids: CASSRRETSGRSQLYNEQFF.

The rearrangement joins TRBV12-3 or TRBV12-4 to TRBJ2-1, with 11 bases that match TRBD2. V shed 3 bases and J 9 bases; nucleotides not matched to a gene: 10. The CDR3 is 16 residues long. The CDR3 coding sequence is TGTGCCAGCAGTTTGGCAGGGACTAGCGGAGGGGGTGAGCAGTTCTTC. This encodes CASSLAGTSGGGEQFF.